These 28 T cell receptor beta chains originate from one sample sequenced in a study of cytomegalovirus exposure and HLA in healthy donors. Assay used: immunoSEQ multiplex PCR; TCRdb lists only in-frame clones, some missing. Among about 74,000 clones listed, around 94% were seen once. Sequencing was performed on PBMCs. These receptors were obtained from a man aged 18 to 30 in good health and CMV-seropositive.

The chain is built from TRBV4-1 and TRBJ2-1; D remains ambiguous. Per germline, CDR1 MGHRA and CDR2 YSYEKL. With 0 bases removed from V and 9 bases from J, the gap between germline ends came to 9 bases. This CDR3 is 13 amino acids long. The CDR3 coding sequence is TGCGCCAGCAGCCAAGAGAGAAATGGTGAGCAGTTCTTC. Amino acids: CASSQERNGEQFF.

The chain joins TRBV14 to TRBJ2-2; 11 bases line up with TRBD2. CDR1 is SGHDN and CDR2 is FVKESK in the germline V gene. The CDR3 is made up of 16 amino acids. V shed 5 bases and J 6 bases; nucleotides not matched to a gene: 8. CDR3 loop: CASSGLLAGVSGELFF. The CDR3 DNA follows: TGTGCCAGCAGCGGACTACTAGCGGGAGTTTCCGGGGAGCTGTTTTTT.

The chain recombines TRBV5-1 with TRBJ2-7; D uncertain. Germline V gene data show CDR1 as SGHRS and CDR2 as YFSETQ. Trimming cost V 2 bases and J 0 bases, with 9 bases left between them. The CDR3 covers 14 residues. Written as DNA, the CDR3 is TGCGCCAGCAGCTTAACGGTGAGCTCCTACGAGCAGTACTTC. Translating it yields CASSLTVSSYEQYF.

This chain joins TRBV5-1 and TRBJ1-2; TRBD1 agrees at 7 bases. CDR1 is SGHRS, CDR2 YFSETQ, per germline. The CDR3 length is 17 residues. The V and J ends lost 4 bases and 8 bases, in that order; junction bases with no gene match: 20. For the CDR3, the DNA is TGCGCCAGCAGCCGCTCGCCGCAGGAGGGGGCGCAGAGGGGCTACACCTTC. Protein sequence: CASSRSPQEGAQRGYTF.

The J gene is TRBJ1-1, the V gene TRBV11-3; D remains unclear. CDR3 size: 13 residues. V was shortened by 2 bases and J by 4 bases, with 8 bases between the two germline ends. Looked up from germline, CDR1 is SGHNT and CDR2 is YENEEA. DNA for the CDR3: TGTGCCAGCAGCTTATGGTCGAGCACTGAAGCTTTCTTT. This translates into CASSLWSSTEAFF. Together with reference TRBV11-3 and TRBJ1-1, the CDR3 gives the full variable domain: EAGVVQSPRYKIIEKKQPVAFWCNPISGHNTLYWYLQNLGQGPELLIRYENEEAVDDSQLPKDRFSAERLKGVDSTLKIQPAELGDSAVYLCASSLWSSTEAFFGQGTRLTVV.

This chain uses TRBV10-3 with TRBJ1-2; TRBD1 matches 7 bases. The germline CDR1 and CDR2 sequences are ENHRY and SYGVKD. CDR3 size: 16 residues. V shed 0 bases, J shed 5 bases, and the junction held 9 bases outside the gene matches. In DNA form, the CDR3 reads TGTGCCATCAGTGAGTCGATCGGACAGGATACATATGGCTACACCTTC. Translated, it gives CAISESIGQDTYGYTF.

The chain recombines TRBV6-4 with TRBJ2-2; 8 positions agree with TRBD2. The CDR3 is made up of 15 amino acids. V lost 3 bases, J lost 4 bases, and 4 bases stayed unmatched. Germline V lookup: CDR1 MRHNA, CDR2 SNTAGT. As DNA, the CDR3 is TGTGCCAGCAGTGAGGTAGCGGGACCCACCGGGGAGCTGTTTTTT. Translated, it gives CASSEVAGPTGELFF.

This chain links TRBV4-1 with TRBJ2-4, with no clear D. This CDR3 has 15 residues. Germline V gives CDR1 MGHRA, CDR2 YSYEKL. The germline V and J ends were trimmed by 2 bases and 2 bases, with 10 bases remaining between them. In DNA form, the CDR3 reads TGCGCCAGCAGCCAACCCCGGGTTTCCAAAAACATTCAGTACTTC. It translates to CASSQPRVSKNIQYF.

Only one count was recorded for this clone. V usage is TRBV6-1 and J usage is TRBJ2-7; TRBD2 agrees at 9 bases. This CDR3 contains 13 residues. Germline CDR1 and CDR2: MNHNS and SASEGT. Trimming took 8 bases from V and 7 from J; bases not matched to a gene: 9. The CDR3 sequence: CASGREGSGEQYF. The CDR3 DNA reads TGTGCCAGCGGGCGGGAGGGGAGTGGGGAGCAGTACTTC.

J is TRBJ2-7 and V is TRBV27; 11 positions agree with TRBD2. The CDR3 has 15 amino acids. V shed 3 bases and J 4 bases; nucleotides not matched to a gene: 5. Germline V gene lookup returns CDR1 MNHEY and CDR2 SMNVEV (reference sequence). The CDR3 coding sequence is TGTGCCAGCAGTTTTTCTAGCGGGAGGTGGTACGAGCAGTACTTC. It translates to CASSFSSGRWYEQYF.

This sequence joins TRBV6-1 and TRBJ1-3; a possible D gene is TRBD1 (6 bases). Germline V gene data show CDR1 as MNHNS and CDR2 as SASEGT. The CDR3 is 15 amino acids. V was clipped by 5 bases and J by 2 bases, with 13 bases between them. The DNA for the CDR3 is TGTGCCAGCAGTACCCGGACAGTGACTGGAAACACCATATATTTT. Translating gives CASSTRTVTGNTIYF.

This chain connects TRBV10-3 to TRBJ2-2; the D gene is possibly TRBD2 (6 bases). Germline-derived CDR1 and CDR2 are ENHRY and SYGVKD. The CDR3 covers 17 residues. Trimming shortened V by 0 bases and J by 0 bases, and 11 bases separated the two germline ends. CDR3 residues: CAISESARETNTGELFF. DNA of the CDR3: TGTGCCATCAGTGAGTCGGCGCGGGAAACGAACACCGGGGAGCTGTTTTTT.

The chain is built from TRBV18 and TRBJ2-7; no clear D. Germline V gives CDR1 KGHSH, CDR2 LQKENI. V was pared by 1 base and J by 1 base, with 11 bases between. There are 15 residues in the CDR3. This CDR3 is CASSPLPGASYEQYF. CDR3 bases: TGTGCCAGCTCACCACTACCGGGTGCTTCCTACGAGCAGTACTTC.

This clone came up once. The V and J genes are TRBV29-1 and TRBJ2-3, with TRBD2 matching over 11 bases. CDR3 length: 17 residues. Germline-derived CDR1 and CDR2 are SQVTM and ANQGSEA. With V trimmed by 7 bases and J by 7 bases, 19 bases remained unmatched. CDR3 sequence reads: CSDLRSTLAGADYTQYF. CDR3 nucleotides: TGCAGCGACCTTAGAAGTACACTAGCGGGAGCCGATTATACGCAGTATTTT.

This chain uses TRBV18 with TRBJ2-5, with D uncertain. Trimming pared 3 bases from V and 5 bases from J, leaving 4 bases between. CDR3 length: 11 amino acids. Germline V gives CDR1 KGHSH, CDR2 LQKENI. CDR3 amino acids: CASSPRETQYF. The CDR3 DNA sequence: TGTGCCAGCTCACCCCGGGAGACCCAGTACTTC.

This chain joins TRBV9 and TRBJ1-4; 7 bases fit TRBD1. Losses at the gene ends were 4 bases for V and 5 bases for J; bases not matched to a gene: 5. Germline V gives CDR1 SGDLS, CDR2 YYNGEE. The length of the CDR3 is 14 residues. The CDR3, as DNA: TGTGCCAGCAGCACTGGACAGGACAATGAAAAACTGTTTTTT. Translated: CASSTGQDNEKLFF.

This CDR3 reads CASSRRGGYGGNTIYF. DNA for the CDR3: TGTGCCAGCAGCCGACGAGGGGGTTATGGTGGAAACACCATATATTTT. The chain combines TRBV11-2 with TRBJ1-3, with a weak D call TRBD1 (6 bases). Per germline, CDR1 SGHAT and CDR2 FQNNGV. The V and J ends lost 5 bases and 3 bases respectively, with 17 bases between them. This CDR3 is built from 16 residues.

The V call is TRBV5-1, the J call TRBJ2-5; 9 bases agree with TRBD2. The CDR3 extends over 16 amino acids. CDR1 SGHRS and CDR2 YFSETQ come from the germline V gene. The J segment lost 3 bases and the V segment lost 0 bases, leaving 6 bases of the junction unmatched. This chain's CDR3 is CASSLGGSGRKETQYF. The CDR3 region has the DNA TGCGCCAGCAGCTTGGGGGGTAGCGGGAGAAAAGAGACCCAGTACTTC.

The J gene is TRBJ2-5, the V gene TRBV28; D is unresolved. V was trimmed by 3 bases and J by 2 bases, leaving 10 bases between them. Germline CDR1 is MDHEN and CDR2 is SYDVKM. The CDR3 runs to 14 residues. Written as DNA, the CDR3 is TGTGCCAGCAGTTTTGTTTCCACTCAAGAGACCCAGTACTTC. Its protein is CASSFVSTQETQYF.

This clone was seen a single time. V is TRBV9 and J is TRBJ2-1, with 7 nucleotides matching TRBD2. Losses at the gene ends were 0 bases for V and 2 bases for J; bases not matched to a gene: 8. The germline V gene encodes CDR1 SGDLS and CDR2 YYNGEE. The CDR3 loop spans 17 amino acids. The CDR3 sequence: CASSVETLSGAYNEQFF. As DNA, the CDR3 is TGTGCCAGCAGCGTAGAGACTCTAAGCGGGGCCTACAATGAGCAGTTCTTC.

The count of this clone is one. Here the CDR3 DNA reads TGTGCCAGTAGTATGGTGGACAGGGGGAGTGAAGCTTTCTTT. The encoded protein is CASSMVDRGSEAFF. The chain carries TRBV19 and TRBJ1-1, with TRBD1 matching 10 bases. CDR1 and CDR2 from the germline V gene are LNHDA and SQIVND (reference sequence). The V segment lost 3 bases and the J segment 7 bases; nucleotides outside the gene matches: 5. The CDR3 covers 14 residues.

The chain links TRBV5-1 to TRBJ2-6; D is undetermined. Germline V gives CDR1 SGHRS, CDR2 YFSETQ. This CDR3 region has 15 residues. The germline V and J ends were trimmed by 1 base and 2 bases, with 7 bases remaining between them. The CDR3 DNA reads TGCGCCAGCAGCTTGACAGAAGCTGGGGCCAACGTCCTGACTTTC. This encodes CASSLTEAGANVLTF.

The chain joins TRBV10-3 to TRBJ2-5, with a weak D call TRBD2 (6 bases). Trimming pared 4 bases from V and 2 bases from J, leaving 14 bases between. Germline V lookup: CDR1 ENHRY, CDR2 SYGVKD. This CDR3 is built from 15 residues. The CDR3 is CAISGPSGSQETQYF. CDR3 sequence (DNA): TGTGCCATCAGTGGGCCCAGCGGGTCACAAGAGACCCAGTACTTC.

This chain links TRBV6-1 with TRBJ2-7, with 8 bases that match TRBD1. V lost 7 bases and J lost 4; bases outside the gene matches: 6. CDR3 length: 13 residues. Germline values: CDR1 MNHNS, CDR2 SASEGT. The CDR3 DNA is TGTGCCAGCACGTCAGGGGGCATTTACGAGCAGTACTTC. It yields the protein CASTSGGIYEQYF.

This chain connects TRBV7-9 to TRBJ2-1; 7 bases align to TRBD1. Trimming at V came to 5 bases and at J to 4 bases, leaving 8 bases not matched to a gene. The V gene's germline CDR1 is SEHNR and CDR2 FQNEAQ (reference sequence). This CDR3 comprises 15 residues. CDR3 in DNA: TGTGCCAGCAGCCCCGGGACAGTAATTTACAATGAGCAGTTCTTC. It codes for CASSPGTVIYNEQFF.

The CDR3 reads CATSRDLAAVQETQYF. Written as DNA, the CDR3 is TGTGCCACCAGCAGAGATCTAGCAGCAGTCCAAGAGACCCAGTACTTC. The rearrangement links TRBV15 to TRBJ2-5, with a weak D call TRBD2 (5 bases). The CDR3 contains 16 residues. The germline V and J ends were trimmed by 0 bases and 1 base, with 12 bases remaining between them. Germline V lookup: CDR1 LNHNV, CDR2 YYDKDF (reference sequence).

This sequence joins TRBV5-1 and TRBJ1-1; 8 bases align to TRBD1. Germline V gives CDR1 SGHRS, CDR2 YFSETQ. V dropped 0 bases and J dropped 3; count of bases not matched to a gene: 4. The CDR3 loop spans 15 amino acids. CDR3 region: CASSLAGGGYTEAFF. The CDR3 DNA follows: TGCGCCAGCAGCTTGGCAGGGGGCGGGTACACTGAAGCTTTCTTT.

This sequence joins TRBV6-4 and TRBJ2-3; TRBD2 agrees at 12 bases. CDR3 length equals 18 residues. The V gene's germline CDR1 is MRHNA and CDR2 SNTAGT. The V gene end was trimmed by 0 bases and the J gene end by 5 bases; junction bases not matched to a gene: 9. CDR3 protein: CASSDSGASGRAGDTQYF. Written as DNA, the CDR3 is TGTGCCAGCAGTGACTCTGGGGCTAGCGGGAGGGCCGGAGATACGCAGTATTTT.